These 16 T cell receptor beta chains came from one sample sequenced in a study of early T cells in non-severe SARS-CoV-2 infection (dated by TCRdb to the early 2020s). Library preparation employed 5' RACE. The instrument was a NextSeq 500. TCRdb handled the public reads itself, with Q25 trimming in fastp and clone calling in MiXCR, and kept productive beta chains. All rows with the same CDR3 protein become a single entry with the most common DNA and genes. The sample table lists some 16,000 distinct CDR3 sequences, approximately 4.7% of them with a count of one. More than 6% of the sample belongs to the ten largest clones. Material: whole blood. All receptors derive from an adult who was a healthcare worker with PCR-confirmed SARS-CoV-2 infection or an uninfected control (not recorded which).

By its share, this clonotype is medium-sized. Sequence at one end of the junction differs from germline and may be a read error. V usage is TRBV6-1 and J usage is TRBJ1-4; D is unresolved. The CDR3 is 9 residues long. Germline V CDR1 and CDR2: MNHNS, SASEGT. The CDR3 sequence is CASREEVFF. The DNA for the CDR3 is TGTGCCAGCAGAGAAGAGGTGTTTTTT.

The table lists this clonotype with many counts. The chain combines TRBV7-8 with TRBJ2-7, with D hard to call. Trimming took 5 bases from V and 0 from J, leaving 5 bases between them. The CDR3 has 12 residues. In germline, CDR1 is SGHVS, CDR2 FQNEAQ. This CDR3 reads CASSPSSYEQYF. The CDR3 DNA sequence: TGTGCCAGCAGCCCTAGCTCCTACGAGCAGTACTTC.

The CDR3 loop is CSARQALTGTARTGELFF. As DNA, the CDR3 is TGCAGTGCTAGGCAGGCTTTGACAGGCACCGCGAGAACCGGGGAGCTGTTTTTT. The J gene is TRBJ2-2, the V gene TRBV20-1; a weak D match, TRBD1 (6 bases). Trimming cost V 3 bases and J 5 bases, with 25 bases left between them. This CDR3 region has 18 residues. Germline V gene sequence: CDR1 DFQATT, CDR2 SNEGSKA (reference sequence).

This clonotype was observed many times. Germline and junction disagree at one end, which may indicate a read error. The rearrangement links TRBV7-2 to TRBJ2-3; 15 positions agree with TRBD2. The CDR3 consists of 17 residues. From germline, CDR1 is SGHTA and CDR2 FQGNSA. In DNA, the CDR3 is TGTGCCAGCAGCCTAGCGGGACTAGCGGGAGGAGCAGATACGCAGTATTTT. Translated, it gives CASSLAGLAGGADTQYF.

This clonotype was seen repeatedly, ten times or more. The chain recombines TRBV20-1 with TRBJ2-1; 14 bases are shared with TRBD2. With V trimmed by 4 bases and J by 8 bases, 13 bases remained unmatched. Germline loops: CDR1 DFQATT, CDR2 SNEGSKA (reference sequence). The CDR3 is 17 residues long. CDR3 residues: CSATRWGLAGDGDEQFF. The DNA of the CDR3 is TGCAGTGCTACTCGGTGGGGACTAGCGGGAGATGGGGATGAGCAGTTCTTC.

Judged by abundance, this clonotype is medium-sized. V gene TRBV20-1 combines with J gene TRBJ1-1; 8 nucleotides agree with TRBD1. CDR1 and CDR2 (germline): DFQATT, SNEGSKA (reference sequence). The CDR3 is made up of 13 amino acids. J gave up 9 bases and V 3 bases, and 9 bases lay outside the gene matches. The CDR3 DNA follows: TGCAGTGCTAGCTCGCAGGGGGCGCGGAAAGCTTTCTTT. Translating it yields CSASSQGARKAFF.

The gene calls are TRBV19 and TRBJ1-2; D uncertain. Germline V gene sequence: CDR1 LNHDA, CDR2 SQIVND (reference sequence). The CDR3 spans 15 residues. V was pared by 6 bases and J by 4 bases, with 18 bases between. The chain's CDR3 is CASSASPRDPYGYTF. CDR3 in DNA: TGTGCCAGTAGCGCTTCACCTCGCGACCCCTATGGCTACACCTTC.

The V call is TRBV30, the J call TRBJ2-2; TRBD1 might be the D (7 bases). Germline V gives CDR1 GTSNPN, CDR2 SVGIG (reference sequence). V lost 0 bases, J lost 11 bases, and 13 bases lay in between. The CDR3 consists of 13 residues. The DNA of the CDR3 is TGTGCCTGGAGTGTATCAGGGGGAGGAGAGCTGTTTTTT. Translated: CAWSVSGGGELFF.

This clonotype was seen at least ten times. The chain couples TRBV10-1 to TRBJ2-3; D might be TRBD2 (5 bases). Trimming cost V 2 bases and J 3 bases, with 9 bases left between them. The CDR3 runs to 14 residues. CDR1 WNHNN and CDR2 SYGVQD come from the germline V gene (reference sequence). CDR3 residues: CASSETGWTDTQYF. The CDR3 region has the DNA TGCGCCAGCAGTGAGACGGGATGGACAGATACGCAGTATTTT.

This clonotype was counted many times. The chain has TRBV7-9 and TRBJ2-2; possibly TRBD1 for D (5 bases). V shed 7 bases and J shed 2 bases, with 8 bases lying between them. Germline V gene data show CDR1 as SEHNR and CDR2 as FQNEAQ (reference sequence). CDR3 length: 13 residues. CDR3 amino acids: CASTTGNTGELFF. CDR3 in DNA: TGTGCCAGCACAACAGGCAACACCGGGGAGCTGTTTTTT. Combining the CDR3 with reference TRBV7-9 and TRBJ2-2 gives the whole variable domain DTGVSQNPRHKITKRGQNVTFRCDPISEHNRLYWYRQTLGQGPEFLTYFQNEAQLEKSRLLSDRFSAERPKGSFSTLEIQRTEQGDSAMYLCASTTGNTGELFFGEGSRLTVL.

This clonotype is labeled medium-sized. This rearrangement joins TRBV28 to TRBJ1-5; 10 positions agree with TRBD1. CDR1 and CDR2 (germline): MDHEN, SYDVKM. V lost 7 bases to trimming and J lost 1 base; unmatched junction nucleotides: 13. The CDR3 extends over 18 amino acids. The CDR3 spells CASTFSDRGGGSNQPQHF. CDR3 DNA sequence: TGTGCCAGCACCTTCTCGGACAGGGGGGGAGGGAGCAATCAGCCCCAGCATTTT.

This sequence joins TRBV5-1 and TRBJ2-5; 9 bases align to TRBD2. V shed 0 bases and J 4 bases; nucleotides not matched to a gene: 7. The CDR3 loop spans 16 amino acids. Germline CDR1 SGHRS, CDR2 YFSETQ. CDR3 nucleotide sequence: TGCGCCAGCAGCTTGGCCCCTAGCGGGACGGGAGAGACCCAGTACTTC. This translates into CASSLAPSGTGETQYF.

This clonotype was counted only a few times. DNA for the CDR3: TGTGCCAGCAGCAAGAGAGAGGGACTAGCGGGAGAAAGTGGCACCGGGGAGCTGTTTTTT. This sequence encodes CASSKREGLAGESGTGELFF. The V gene is TRBV21-1, the J gene TRBJ2-2; the DNA was not used to check the table's D call, TRBD2. TRBV21-1 is classified as a pseudogene. CDR3 length equals 20 residues.

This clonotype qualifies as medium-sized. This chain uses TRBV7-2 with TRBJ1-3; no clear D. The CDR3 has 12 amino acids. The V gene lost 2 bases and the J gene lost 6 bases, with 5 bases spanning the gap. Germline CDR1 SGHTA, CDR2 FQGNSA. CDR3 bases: TGTGCCAGCAGCTTACAGGAAAACACCATATATTTT. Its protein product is CASSLQENTIYF.

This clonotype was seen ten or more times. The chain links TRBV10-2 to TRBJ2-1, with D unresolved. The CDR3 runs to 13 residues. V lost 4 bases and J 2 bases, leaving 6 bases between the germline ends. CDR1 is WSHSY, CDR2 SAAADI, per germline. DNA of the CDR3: TGCGCCAGCAGTGGATATGCCTACAATGAGCAGTTCTTC. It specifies CASSGYAYNEQFF.

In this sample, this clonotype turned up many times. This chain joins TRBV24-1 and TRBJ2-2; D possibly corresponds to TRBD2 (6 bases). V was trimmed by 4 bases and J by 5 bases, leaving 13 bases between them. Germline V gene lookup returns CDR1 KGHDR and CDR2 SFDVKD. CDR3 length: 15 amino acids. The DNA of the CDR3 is TGTGCCACCAGTGAACACCGGGAGTGGACCGGGGAGCTGTTTTTT. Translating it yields CATSEHREWTGELFF.